The next 16 T cell receptor beta chains were all read from a single sample in a study of cytomegalovirus exposure and HLA in healthy donors. The repertoire was sequenced with immunoSEQ multiplex PCR; TCRdb's copy has only in-frame clones and lacks some. The table shows tens of thousands of clones, with roughly 94% occurring only once. Sequenced sample: PBMCs. The receptors here all came from a woman younger than 30 in good health and CMV-seropositive.

The chain recombines TRBV29-1 with TRBJ2-3; 7 bases fit TRBD2. The ends lost 6 bases at V and 1 base at J; junction bases unmatched: 7. This CDR3 is built from 14 residues. From germline, CDR1 is SQVTM and CDR2 ANQGSEA. The CDR3 bases are TGCAGCGTCGTTAATACTAGCGGCACAGATACGCAGTATTTT. Protein sequence: CSVVNTSGTDTQYF.

The genes are TRBV19 and TRBJ1-2; 8 bases line up with TRBD1. CDR3 length: 14 residues. Trimming cost V 3 bases and J 5 bases; bases outside gene matches: 5. Germline CDR1 reads LNHDA; CDR2 reads SQIVND (reference sequence). The CDR3 sequence is CASSIGTGSYGYTF. The DNA of the CDR3 is TGTGCCAGTAGTATCGGGACAGGCAGTTATGGCTACACCTTC.

The chain links TRBV7-8 to TRBJ2-2; D possibly corresponds to TRBD2 (5 bases). V gave up 2 bases and J gave up 4 bases, with 11 bases separating them. Germline assignment: CDR1 SGHVS and CDR2 FQNEAQ. The CDR3 has 15 amino acids. As DNA, the CDR3 is TGTGCCAGCAGCTTATTTAGCGAGATCACCGGGGAGCTGTTTTTT. Its translation is CASSLFSEITGELFF.

This clone was found once. The chain uses TRBV19 and TRBJ1-2; D is ambiguous. This CDR3 has 13 amino acids. Germline V gene data show CDR1 as LNHDA and CDR2 as SQIVND (reference sequence). V dropped 1 base and J dropped 5 bases, with 8 bases sitting between them. The CDR3 sequence: CASSIGWQYGYTF. The DNA of the CDR3 is TGTGCCAGTAGTATAGGGTGGCAATATGGCTACACCTTC.

The gene calls are TRBV5-1 and TRBJ1-1; 7 bases map to TRBD1. The CDR3 is 12 amino acids. CDR1 SGHRS and CDR2 YFSETQ come from the germline V gene. V shed 4 bases and J 6 bases; nucleotides not matched to a gene: 3. The CDR3 reads CASSPQGAEAFF. The CDR3 DNA is TGCGCCAGCAGCCCCCAGGGGGCTGAAGCTTTCTTT.

V gene TRBV4-3 combines with J gene TRBJ2-1; 14 positions match TRBD2. Per the germline V gene, CDR1 is LGHNA and CDR2 is YSLEER. V lost 4 bases to trimming and J lost 8 bases; unmatched junction nucleotides: 13. The CDR3 loop spans 18 amino acids. The CDR3 nucleotides read TGCGCCAGCAGCCGAGGGACTAGCGGGAGAGGGGGTGGCGATGAGCAGTTCTTC. It translates to CASSRGTSGRGGGDEQFF.

The chain employs TRBV9 and TRBJ1-6; maybe TRBD1 (5 bases). CDR1 and CDR2 from the germline V gene are SGDLS and YYNGEE. Trimming took 6 bases from V and 6 from J, leaving 13 bases between them. CDR3 length: 14 amino acids. The CDR3 loop is CASNQDGGNSPLHF. In DNA form, the CDR3 reads TGTGCCAGCAACCAGGACGGGGGTAATTCACCCCTCCACTTT.

The J gene is TRBJ1-5, the V gene TRBV5-1, with D perhaps matching TRBD1 (6 bases). Deletions cut 0 bases from V and 6 bases from J, with 13 bases between. Germline assignment: CDR1 SGHRS and CDR2 YFSETQ. This CDR3 region has 15 residues. The CDR3 DNA sequence: TGCGCCAGCAGCTTGGAAGGGGGAGCTAGTCAGCCCCAGCATTTT. Its translation is CASSLEGGASQPQHF.

The chain carries TRBV5-1 and TRBJ1-1, with 7 bases identical to TRBD1. The CDR3 length is 15 residues. Trimming at V came to 3 bases and at J to 5 bases, leaving 10 bases not matched to a gene. CDR1 and CDR2 from the germline V gene are SGHRS and YFSETQ. The CDR3 DNA reads as TGCGCCAGCAGCTCAAGCCCCGGGACAGAAACTGAAGCTTTCTTT. Its translation: CASSSSPGTETEAFF.

V and J are TRBV7-9 and TRBJ1-2, with 9 bases fitting TRBD1. CDR1 and CDR2 (germline): SEHNR, FQNEAQ (reference sequence). V dropped 5 bases and J dropped 4; count of bases not matched to a gene: 8. There are 15 residues in the CDR3. The CDR3 nucleotides are TGTGCCAGCAGCCGGACAGGGGCCACTTTCTATGGCTACACCTTC. The encoded protein is CASSRTGATFYGYTF.

Only a few counts were recorded for this clone. J is TRBJ1-6 and V is TRBV11-2; the D gene is possibly TRBD1 (6 bases). Germline CDR1 is SGHAT and CDR2 is FQNNGV. The V end was cut by 5 bases, the J end by 6 bases, with 11 bases between. The CDR3 is 14 residues long. CDR3 region: CASSRGGSNSPLHF. CDR3 DNA: TGTGCCAGCAGCAGAGGGGGAAGTAATTCACCCCTCCACTTT.

This chain connects TRBV6-1 to TRBJ2-6; possible D gene TRBD1, 5 bases. Trimming took off 2 bases at V and 0 bases at J, with 20 bases between the two ends. Germline CDR1 is MNHNS and CDR2 is SASEGT. The CDR3 contains 20 residues. The CDR3 sequence: CASSEFNWVAGRSGANVLTF. The CDR3 nucleotides are TGTGCCAGCAGTGAATTTAATTGGGTGGCAGGGCGCTCTGGGGCCAACGTCCTGACTTTC.

This clone is a singleton in its sample. The chain recombines TRBV7-2 with TRBJ1-5, with TRBD1 matching 11 bases. The CDR3 contains 17 residues. V was pared by 5 bases and J by 6 bases, with 12 bases of the junction left unmatched. CDR1 is SGHTA, CDR2 FQGNSA, per germline. The CDR3 region is CASSPLPPGQGGQPQHF. DNA for the CDR3: TGTGCCAGCAGCCCCCTACCCCCGGGACAGGGGGGTCAGCCCCAGCATTTT.

The J gene is TRBJ1-6, the V gene TRBV30; the match to TRBD1 covers 9 bases. The CDR3 spans 14 residues. Looked up from germline, CDR1 is GTSNPN and CDR2 is SVGIG (reference sequence). The V segment lost 1 base and the J segment 7 bases; nucleotides outside the gene matches: 2. CDR3 sequence: CAWSGTGENSPLHF. In DNA form, the CDR3 reads TGTGCCTGGAGTGGGACAGGGGAAAATTCACCCCTCCACTTT.

This clone is a singleton in its sample. The rearrangement links TRBV7-6 to TRBJ2-7, with TRBD2 matching 8 bases. V lost 5 bases, J lost 5 bases, and 11 bases stayed unmatched. The CDR3 has 15 amino acids. Germline V gene lookup returns CDR1 SGHVS and CDR2 FNYEAQ. CDR3 bases: TGTGCCAGCAGCCTCGGGAGGGGGGCCTACAACGAGCAGTACTTC. Translation gives CASSLGRGAYNEQYF.

The V and J genes are TRBV27 and TRBJ2-1; TRBD2 matches at 8 bases. The germline V gene encodes CDR1 MNHEY and CDR2 SMNVEV (reference sequence). The trim removed 2 bases at V and 7 bases at J, leaving 10 bases unmatched. The CDR3 contains 16 residues. Here the CDR3 DNA reads TGTGCCAGCAGTTTAATTTTGGGACTAGGGATGAATGAGCAGTTCTTC. Protein sequence: CASSLILGLGMNEQFF.